Listed below are T cell receptor beta chains from one sample, sequenced in a study of control samples from healthy donors and cancer patients. Produced via immunoSEQ multiplex PCR; TCRdb's table is partial and in-frame only. Of over 120,000 clones in the sample, 85% to 95% were seen once. Source material: PBMCs. The receptors here all came from a man aged 60-69 years with colorectal cancer. Both conserved end residues are trimmed from each CDR3. A D gene is named only where the DNA matches it firmly.

TRBD2	TRBV2	TRBJ2-7	ASRRGLAGGLNYEQY
-	TRBV5-1	TRBJ2-3	ASSSGGSTDTQY
-	TRBV5-1	TRBJ1-1	ASSLAPGNEREAF
-	TRBV24-1	TRBJ1-1	ATKGSNTEAF
-	TRBV24-1	TRBJ2-3	ATSDLQGWDTDTQY
-	TRBV11-3	TRBJ2-7	ASSLEPGYEQY
-	TRBV5-4	TRBJ1-3	ASSYGSSGNTIY
TRBD1	TRBV5-6	TRBJ2-7	ASSWDREEY
-	TRBV11-2	TRBJ2-4	ASSLEPGEGSKNIQY
-	TRBV6-5	TRBJ1-1	ASRLEGGVNTEAF
-	TRBV23-1	TRBJ1-1	ASSLWNTEAF
-	TRBV6-5	TRBJ1-2	ASSYSEGSYGYT
-	TRBV5-1	TRBJ2-5	ASSLAGIGSETQY
-	TRBV12-3/TRBV12-4	TRBJ1-6	ASRGRINSPLH
-	TRBV6-6	TRBJ1-5	ASSPSGIGGTDQPQH
-	TRBV7-9	TRBJ2-7	ASSRKTEQY
TRBD1	TRBV23-1	TRBJ1-2	ASSTKRQGGPNYGYT
-	TRBV19	TRBJ2-1	ASSISLPDEQF
-	TRBV24-1	TRBJ2-3	ATSDHNTQY
-	TRBV7-2	TRBJ1-1	ASSLDSRKFLF
-	TRBV28	TRBJ2-7	ASRFRRTTYEQY
-	TRBV5-6	TRBJ1-5	ASSLGRGGSNQPQH
-	TRBV18	TRBJ1-3	ASSPPYSFGTIY
-	TRBV6-2/TRBV6-3	TRBJ1-6	ASSYSGWAGNSPLH
-	TRBV6-2/TRBV6-3	TRBJ1-5	ASSYRGALNQPQH